This T cell receptor (beta chain) was observed in a study of blood T cell repertoires in COVID-19. For the study at large: Samples taken during acute and convalescent COVID-19 were collected in the United States, Italy and Spain. From T cells, B-cell-depleted T cells, or PBMCs came the material, which was cDNA or gDNA.

V lost 4 bases to trimming and J lost 1 base, with 11 bases between them. CDR1 and CDR2 from the germline V gene are SGDLS and YYNGEE. This CDR3 is 14 amino acids long. Under the authors' procedure: By means of reference gene primer amplification, nucleated cell counts were estimated. TCRdb's copy holds only in-frame clones and misses some; the assay was immunoSEQ multiplex PCR. That table is the source of V, J and clone size, and D and trimming were worked out from the DNA. The profile shows 200,000 to 250,000 clones, approximately 80% of them singletons. The V call is TRBV9, the J call TRBJ1-1, with a possible D match to TRBD1 (6 bases). This receptor was obtained from a man aged 30-40 years who had recovered from COVID-19. Material: peripheral blood. For the CDR3, the DNA is TGTGCCAGCAGCCAGATGGGGGCGAACACTGAAGCTTTCTTT. Protein sequence: CASSQMGANTEAFF.